This passage covers 14 T cell receptor beta chains from one sample sequenced in a study of shared clonotypes between healthy human individuals. Data came from immunoSEQ multiplex PCR; TCRdb stores just in-frame clones and leaves some out. The sample has roughly 720,000 clones; around 91% are singletons. Material: memory CD8+ T cells from PBMCs. The subset denotes: CD45RO+ cells pooled with CCR7-negative TemRA cells. The receptors were gathered from a man younger than 30 in good health. Some clones in this sample may be carry-over from other donors' samples.

The chain uses TRBV10-1 and TRBJ2-2; the D is unclear. CDR1 and CDR2 from the germline V gene are WNHNN and SYGVQD (reference sequence). The V and J ends lost 6 bases and 0 bases respectively, with 11 bases between them. This CDR3 region has 15 residues. The CDR3 loop is CASSFARTNTGELFF. CDR3 DNA: TGCGCCAGCAGCTTCGCCCGAACGAACACCGGGGAGCTGTTTTTT.

The CDR3 nucleotides read TGTGCCTGGAGTGTAGGTAGTGGGGCAGTTGAGCAGTACTTC. This codes for CAWSVGSGAVEQYF. The rearrangement uses TRBV30 and TRBJ2-7, with TRBD1 as a possible D gene (5 bases). Germline V gives CDR1 GTSNPN, CDR2 SVGIG (reference sequence). The CDR3 covers 14 residues. V was pared by 0 bases and J by 7 bases, with 16 bases between. Filled out from reference TRBV30 and TRBJ2-7, the complete variable domain reads SQTIHQWPATLVQPVGSPLSLECTVEGTSNPNLYWYRQAAGRGLQLLFYSVGIGQISSEVPQNLSASRPQDRQFILSSKKLLLSDSGFYLCAWSVGSGAVEQYFGPGTRLTVT.

The CDR3 nucleotides are TGTGCCAGCAGCCAAGACAGCTCAGATACGCAGTATTTT. Its translation is CASSQDSSDTQYF. The V and J genes are TRBV7-3 and TRBJ2-3; D may be TRBD1 (5 bases). This CDR3 contains 13 residues. Per the germline V gene, CDR1 is SGHTA and CDR2 is FQGTGA. V gave up 5 bases and J gave up 4 bases, with 10 bases separating them.

The chain has TRBV28 and TRBJ1-4; the match to TRBD1 covers 8 bases. This CDR3 spans 14 amino acids. Germline trimming cut 5 bases from V and 5 bases from J; bases unmatched to any gene: 4. Per germline, CDR1 MDHEN and CDR2 SYDVKM. CDR3: CASSTRTGNEKLFF. The CDR3 DNA is TGTGCCAGCAGTACCCGGACAGGGAATGAAAAACTGTTTTTT.

V usage is TRBV14 and J usage is TRBJ1-3; D gene ambiguous. The CDR3 extends over 15 amino acids. With 0 bases removed from V and 0 bases from J, the gap between germline ends came to 6 bases. CDR1 and CDR2 (germline): SGHDN, FVKESK. The CDR3 nucleotides are TGTGCCAGCAGCCAAGAGCTTAACTCTGGAAACACCATATATTTT. It yields the protein CASSQELNSGNTIYF.

On this clone: This same CDR3 is encoded by further DNA sequences in the sample. The rearrangement joins TRBV5-1 to TRBJ2-7; no firm D call. The CDR3 consists of 10 residues. Germline CDR1 is SGHRS and CDR2 is YFSETQ. The V gene lost 2 bases and the J gene lost 4 bases, with 1 base spanning the gap. The CDR3 DNA reads as TGCGCCAGCAGCTTTTACGAGCAGTACTTC. Translating gives CASSFYEQYF. The whole variable domain, filled in from reference TRBV5-1 and TRBJ2-7, reads KAGVTQTPRYLIKTRGQQVTLSCSPISGHRSVSWYQQTPGQGLQFLFEYFSETQRNKGNFPGRFSGRQFSNSRSEMNVSTLELGDSALYLCASSFYEQYFGPGTRLTVT.

This chain uses TRBV10-3 with TRBJ2-5, with 8 positions matching TRBD1. Germline CDR1 and CDR2: ENHRY and SYGVKD. J lost 1 base, V lost 5 bases, and 3 bases had no gene match. There are 14 residues in the CDR3. The CDR3 region is CAISLDRAQETQYF. The CDR3 DNA sequence: TGTGCCATCAGTCTGGACAGGGCCCAAGAGACCCAGTACTTC.

The rearrangement uses TRBV27 and TRBJ2-7; D might be TRBD2 (5 bases). The V and J ends lost 4 bases and 2 bases respectively, with 12 bases between them. Germline CDR1 MNHEY, CDR2 SMNVEV (reference sequence). This CDR3 is built from 14 residues. CDR3 DNA: TGTGCCAGCAGTTCGGGCCGCGGGCCCTACGAGCAGTACTTC. As protein: CASSSGRGPYEQYF.

This clone was seen repeatedly, ten times or more. The rearrangement uses TRBV6-6 and TRBJ1-4; 9 nucleotides agree with TRBD1. The junction had 9 bases not matched to a gene; V was cut back by 5 bases and J by 14 bases. This CDR3 region has 13 residues. Germline CDR1 MNHNY, CDR2 SVGAGI (reference sequence). The CDR3 nucleotides read TGTGCCAGCAGTCCCGGGACAGGGCTGATGCTGTTTTTT. It yields the protein CASSPGTGLMLFF.

V is TRBV6-5 and J is TRBJ2-7; D is uncertain. The CDR3 contains 13 residues. Germline values: CDR1 MNHEY, CDR2 SVGAGI. V lost 4 bases and J lost 4, with 11 bases in between. CDR3 DNA: TGTGCCAGCAGTTCCCCCGTCTCATACGAGCAGTACTTC. This encodes CASSSPVSYEQYF.

In DNA form, the CDR3 reads TGTGCCAGCAGCTTAGCCGAATATGGCTACACCTTC. It translates to CASSLAEYGYTF. This chain connects TRBV7-9 to TRBJ1-2; unclear D gene. Between the trimmed V and J ends, which lost 0 bases and 5 bases, there was a span of 4 bases. The CDR3 is 12 residues long. Germline V gene sequence: CDR1 SEHNR, CDR2 FQNEAQ (reference sequence).

The chain couples TRBV10-3 to TRBJ2-2, with 11 bases identical to TRBD2. Germline V gene data show CDR1 as ENHRY and CDR2 as SYGVKD. CDR3 length: 20 amino acids. With 2 bases clipped from V and 3 bases from J, the junction kept 14 bases outside the gene matches. The CDR3 sequence is CAISEVARDYSGRDTGELFF. The CDR3 region has the DNA TGTGCCATCAGTGAGGTGGCGAGAGACTATAGCGGGAGGGACACCGGGGAGCTGTTTTTT.

The chain combines TRBV28 with TRBJ2-2; 10 bases are a match to TRBD2. Germline CDR1 is MDHEN and CDR2 is SYDVKM. The junction had 14 bases not matched to a gene; V was cut back by 6 bases and J by 4 bases. This CDR3 has 18 amino acids. The CDR3 sequence: CASRDGSGRAVSTGELFF. The CDR3 bases are TGTGCCAGCAGGGACGGGAGCGGGAGGGCCGTAAGCACCGGGGAGCTGTTTTTT.

The rearrangement links TRBV13 to TRBJ1-1, with D perhaps TRBD1 (6 bases). The CDR3 sequence is 13 residues long. In germline, CDR1 is PRHDT, CDR2 FYEKMQ (reference sequence). V shed 5 bases and J shed 7 bases, with 14 bases lying between them. The CDR3 spells CASSRLGHLEAFF. In nucleotides, the CDR3 is TGTGCCAGCAGCCGTTTGGGACACCTTGAAGCTTTCTTT. The whole variable domain, remainder taken from reference TRBV13 and TRBJ1-1, is AAGVIQSPRHLIKEKRETATLKCYPIPRHDTVYWYQQGPGQDPQFLISFYEKMQSDKGSIPDRFSAQQFSDYHSELNMSSLELGDSALYFCASSRLGHLEAFFGQGTRLTVV.